The rows below give T cell receptor beta chains drawn from one sample of a study of OX40 agonist ivuxolimab in advanced cancers. Some clones are missing from TCRdb's copy, which holds only in-frame ones; the method was immunoSEQ multiplex PCR. The data contain roughly 89,000 clones, about 86% of them seen just once; the ten biggest clones take up approximately 6.5%. Specimen: CD4+ or CD8+ T cells sorted from blood, collected in a trial of the OX40 agonist ivuxolimab. These receptors all stem from an adult with an advanced solid tumor such as melanoma, head and neck, liver or kidney cancer. Both conserved end residues are part of each CDR3. D genes are given only for firm matches. Expanded clones are given a class, and other clones once, few, many or no size at all.

v_call: TRBV5-1; clone_size: .; j_call: TRBJ2-3; d_call: .; cdr3_nt: TGCGCCAGCAGCTTGGTCGGGAAAGATACGCAGTATTTT; cdr3_aa: CASSLVGKDTQYF
v_call: TRBV19; clone_size: .; j_call: TRBJ1-1; d_call: .; cdr3_nt: TGTGCCAGTAAACCGACGGGGAGAACTGAAGCTTTCTTT; cdr3_aa: CASKPTGRTEAFF
v_call: TRBV7-9; clone_size: .; j_call: TRBJ1-3; d_call: .; cdr3_nt: TGTGCCAGCAGCTTAAAGGAGACTGGAAACACCATATATTTT; cdr3_aa: CASSLKETGNTIYF
v_call: TRBV6-5; clone_size: .; j_call: TRBJ2-5; d_call: .; cdr3_nt: TGTGCCAGCAGTCTTGGCCAAGAGACCCAGTACTTC; cdr3_aa: CASSLGQETQYF
v_call: TRBV23-1; clone_size: .; j_call: TRBJ1-1; d_call: .; cdr3_nt: TGCGCCAGCCCCCCAGGACACACTGAAGCTTTCTTT; cdr3_aa: CASPPGHTEAFF
v_call: TRBV5-6; clone_size: .; j_call: TRBJ2-2; d_call: .; cdr3_nt: TGTGCCAGCAGCTTGAGGATCACCGGGGAGCTGTTTTTT; cdr3_aa: CASSLRITGELFF
v_call: TRBV5-1; clone_size: .; j_call: TRBJ1-1; d_call: .; cdr3_nt: TGCGCCAGCAGGCCAGGGTTGAACACTGAAGCTTTCTTT; cdr3_aa: CASRPGLNTEAFF
v_call: TRBV5-3; clone_size: .; j_call: TRBJ2-3; d_call: .; cdr3_nt: TGTGCCACTTACCGGGACAAGCGCACAGATACGCAGTATTTT; cdr3_aa: CATYRDKRTDTQYF
v_call: TRBV18; clone_size: .; j_call: TRBJ1-2; d_call: .; cdr3_nt: TGTGCCAGCTCACTCCCCGACAGGTGGGCTAGTACGGAAACCTTC; cdr3_aa: CASSLPDRWASTETF
v_call: TRBV5-4; clone_size: once; j_call: TRBJ2-2; d_call: .; cdr3_nt: TGTGCCAGCAGCTTAGCTGCACGGGACACCGGGGAGCTGTTTTTT; cdr3_aa: CASSLAARDTGELFF
v_call: TRBV13; clone_size: .; j_call: TRBJ2-3; d_call: TRBD1; cdr3_nt: TGTGCCAGCAGCTCCCGGCGACAGGGAGTAGATACGCAGTATTTT; cdr3_aa: CASSSRRQGVDTQYF
v_call: TRBV11-1; clone_size: .; j_call: TRBJ2-1; d_call: TRBD1; cdr3_nt: TGTGCCAGCAGCTTAGTGGGACAGGGGGGCTATGAGCAGTTCTTC; cdr3_aa: CASSLVGQGGYEQFF
v_call: TRBV19; clone_size: .; j_call: TRBJ2-2; d_call: .; cdr3_nt: TGTGCCAGTAGTATCACTGGGCTCTCCTTTGACGGGGAGCTGTTTTTT; cdr3_aa: CASSITGLSFDGELFF
v_call: TRBV5-4; clone_size: .; j_call: TRBJ1-2; d_call: TRBD1; cdr3_nt: TGTGCCAGCAGCTTCGGACAGGGGAGGCCTAACTATGGCTACACCTTC; cdr3_aa: CASSFGQGRPNYGYTF
v_call: TRBV29-1; clone_size: .; j_call: TRBJ1-1; d_call: .; cdr3_nt: TGCAGCGCACCTCCAGACAGCGGGAACACTGAAGCTTTCTTT; cdr3_aa: CSAPPDSGNTEAFF
v_call: TRBV5-1; clone_size: .; j_call: TRBJ2-1; d_call: .; cdr3_nt: TGCGCCAGCAGCTACTCCGGAGGGGCGAATGAGCAGTTCTTC; cdr3_aa: CASSYSGGANEQFF
v_call: TRBV27; clone_size: .; j_call: TRBJ2-7; d_call: TRBD2; cdr3_nt: TGTGCCAGCAGAAACCGACCTGGGGGGGCCTACGAGCAGTACTTC; cdr3_aa: CASRNRPGGAYEQYF
v_call: TRBV7-9; clone_size: once; j_call: TRBJ2-1; d_call: TRBD2; cdr3_nt: TGTGCCAGCAGCCGCGGGACTAGCGGGAACAATGAGCAGTTCTTC; cdr3_aa: CASSRGTSGNNEQFF
v_call: TRBV6-1; clone_size: .; j_call: TRBJ1-1; d_call: .; cdr3_nt: TGTGCCAGCAGGGGGGACGTCACTGAAGCTTTCTTT; cdr3_aa: CASRGDVTEAFF
v_call: TRBV18; clone_size: .; j_call: TRBJ1-4; d_call: .; cdr3_nt: TGTGCCAGCTCACCACCGCAGGGCACAACTAATGAAAAACTGTTTTTT; cdr3_aa: CASSPPQGTTNEKLFF
v_call: TRBV7-2; clone_size: .; j_call: TRBJ2-3; d_call: TRBD2; cdr3_nt: TGTGCCAGCAACCCCGGGGGGGGAGCCACAGATACGCAGTATTTT; cdr3_aa: CASNPGGGATDTQYF
v_call: TRBV11-1; clone_size: .; j_call: TRBJ1-3; d_call: .; cdr3_nt: TGTGCCAGCAGCCTCACGGACAGCTCCTCTGGAAACACCATATATTTT; cdr3_aa: CASSLTDSSSGNTIYF
v_call: TRBV7-2; clone_size: once; j_call: TRBJ1-2; d_call: .; cdr3_nt: TGTGCCAGCAGCTTAGCGGGACGGGGCGCGGGTGGAGGCTACACCTTC; cdr3_aa: CASSLAGRGAGGGYTF
v_call: TRBV7-6; clone_size: .; j_call: TRBJ1-2; d_call: .; cdr3_nt: TGTGCCAGCAGCCCCCAGGGAATTTATGGCTACACCTTC; cdr3_aa: CASSPQGIYGYTF
v_call: TRBV4-1; clone_size: .; j_call: TRBJ2-7; d_call: .; cdr3_nt: TGCGCCAGCAGCCAAGCAGAGGGGGATTCCTACGAGCAGTACTTC; cdr3_aa: CASSQAEGDSYEQYF
v_call: TRBV7-2; clone_size: .; j_call: TRBJ2-7; d_call: .; cdr3_nt: TGTGCCAGCAGCCTGACCTACGAGCAGTACTTC; cdr3_aa: CASSLTYEQYF
v_call: TRBV6-1; clone_size: .; j_call: TRBJ1-4; d_call: .; cdr3_nt: TGTGCCAGCAGTGAAGGAGGAACGGGTGAAAAACTGTTTTTT; cdr3_aa: CASSEGGTGEKLFF
v_call: TRBV5-1; clone_size: .; j_call: TRBJ1-5; d_call: TRBD1; cdr3_nt: TGCGCCAGCAGCCCGGGGACAGCCCGTAATCAGCCCCAGCATTTT; cdr3_aa: CASSPGTARNQPQHF
v_call: TRBV6-5; clone_size: .; j_call: TRBJ1-3; d_call: TRBD1; cdr3_nt: TGTGCCAGCAGTTACTCTGTGACAGGGAATGGAAACACCATATATTTT; cdr3_aa: CASSYSVTGNGNTIYF
v_call: TRBV4-1; clone_size: .; j_call: TRBJ1-1; d_call: .; cdr3_nt: TGCGCCAGCAGCCCATCCTCCCAGTACACTGAAGCTTTCTTT; cdr3_aa: CASSPSSQYTEAFF
v_call: TRBV7-8; clone_size: .; j_call: TRBJ2-3; d_call: .; cdr3_nt: TGTGCCAGCAGCTTTTATACGACGGGCACAGATACGCAGTATTTT; cdr3_aa: CASSFYTTGTDTQYF
v_call: TRBV5-1; clone_size: .; j_call: TRBJ2-3; d_call: TRBD2; cdr3_nt: TGCGCCAGCAGTTATTCCGGGACTAGCGGATACACAGATACGCAGTATTTT; cdr3_aa: CASSYSGTSGYTDTQYF
v_call: TRBV10-3; clone_size: .; j_call: TRBJ2-7; d_call: TRBD2; cdr3_nt: TGTGCCATCTGGGGCGGGAGGGTCTCCTACGAGCAGTACTTC; cdr3_aa: CAIWGGRVSYEQYF
v_call: TRBV30; clone_size: once; j_call: TRBJ1-1; d_call: .; cdr3_nt: TGTGCCTGGAGAGGAGCCGTCGGACGAGTCCCTGAAGCTTTCTTT; cdr3_aa: CAWRGAVGRVPEAFF
v_call: TRBV5-6; clone_size: .; j_call: TRBJ2-7; d_call: .; cdr3_nt: TGTGCCAGCAGCTTAGACTCCTACTACGAGCAGTACTTC; cdr3_aa: CASSLDSYYEQYF
v_call: TRBV18; clone_size: few; j_call: TRBJ1-2; d_call: TRBD1; cdr3_nt: TGTGCCAGCTCACCACCGTCCTCAGGGGGCTCGCTTGGCTACACCTTC; cdr3_aa: CASSPPSSGGSLGYTF
v_call: TRBV4-1; clone_size: .; j_call: TRBJ2-1; d_call: .; cdr3_nt: TGCGCCAGCAGCCCCGGACTCGTAGGGGGAGGTGAGCAGTTCTTC; cdr3_aa: CASSPGLVGGGEQFF
v_call: TRBV5-1; clone_size: .; j_call: TRBJ1-2; d_call: TRBD1; cdr3_nt: TGCGCCAGCAGCTTAGCGGGACAGACATTGGGCTACACCTTC; cdr3_aa: CASSLAGQTLGYTF
v_call: TRBV6-4; clone_size: once; j_call: TRBJ1-5; d_call: .; cdr3_nt: TGTGCCAGCAGTGACAGCCGGGACACGGGGAGGGAGCCCCAGCATTTT; cdr3_aa: CASSDSRDTGREPQHF
v_call: TRBV7-9; clone_size: .; j_call: TRBJ1-5; d_call: .; cdr3_nt: TGTGCCAGCAGCTTGGCGGGTAGCAATCAGCCCCAGCATTTT; cdr3_aa: CASSLAGSNQPQHF
v_call: TRBV5-4; clone_size: .; j_call: TRBJ2-7; d_call: .; cdr3_nt: TGTGCCAGCAGCTTGGGCCCGGGGTACGAGCAGTACTTC; cdr3_aa: CASSLGPGYEQYF
v_call: TRBV6-6; clone_size: .; j_call: TRBJ2-7; d_call: .; cdr3_nt: TGTGCCAGCAGTCCCACTTTGGGCCACTCCTACGAGCAGTACTTC; cdr3_aa: CASSPTLGHSYEQYF
v_call: TRBV7-9; clone_size: .; j_call: TRBJ2-3; d_call: TRBD2; cdr3_nt: TGTGCCAGCAGCTACAGCGGGAGTGGCACAGATACGCAGTATTTT; cdr3_aa: CASSYSGSGTDTQYF
v_call: TRBV7-2; clone_size: .; j_call: TRBJ2-7; d_call: .; cdr3_nt: TGTGCCAGCAGCCCCCCGGGACTTTTTAACGAGCAGTACTTC; cdr3_aa: CASSPPGLFNEQYF
v_call: TRBV29-1; clone_size: .; j_call: TRBJ2-7; d_call: .; cdr3_nt: TGCAGCGTGACCCCGACTAGTGGGGGCGAGCAGTACTTC; cdr3_aa: CSVTPTSGGEQYF
v_call: TRBV30; clone_size: .; j_call: TRBJ1-5; d_call: .; cdr3_nt: TGTGCCTGGAGCCTCGTGGGGGACCGCAATCAGCCCCAGCATTTT; cdr3_aa: CAWSLVGDRNQPQHF
v_call: TRBV9; clone_size: .; j_call: TRBJ2-2; d_call: .; cdr3_nt: TGTGCCAGCAGGGACAACACCGGGGAGCTGTTTTTT; cdr3_aa: CASRDNTGELFF
v_call: TRBV7-2; clone_size: .; j_call: TRBJ2-7; d_call: .; cdr3_nt: TGTGCCAGCAGCTGGGGACTTTCCTTCTCCTACGAGCAGTACTTC; cdr3_aa: CASSWGLSFSYEQYF
v_call: TRBV7-2; clone_size: .; j_call: TRBJ1-5; d_call: .; cdr3_nt: TGTGCCAGCAGCTTAGTTGACAGCAATCAGCCCCAGCATTTT; cdr3_aa: CASSLVDSNQPQHF
v_call: TRBV11-1; clone_size: .; j_call: TRBJ2-3; d_call: .; cdr3_nt: TGTGCCAGCAGTCTCCGGGACACTCGCCAAGATACGCAGTATTTT; cdr3_aa: CASSLRDTRQDTQYF